What follows is one TCR beta chain and its context. This record belongs to a study of blood T cell repertoires in COVID-19. Overall study context: T cells, B-cell-depleted T cells, or PBMCs supplied cDNA or gDNA.

The length of the CDR3 is 17 residues. Trimming at V came to 3 bases and at J to 5 bases, leaving 14 bases not matched to a gene. CDR1 SGHTA and CDR2 FQGNSA come from the germline V gene. Authors' data handling: Estimates of nucleated cell counts were drawn from the amplification of reference gene primers. Sequencing was performed with immunoSEQ multiplex PCR; in TCRdb, only in-frame clones are kept and a portion is missing. That table is the source of V, J and clone size, and D and trimming were worked out from the DNA. Here the sample spans over 200,000 clones, approximately 84% being singletons. The rearrangement uses TRBV7-2 and TRBJ2-3; 7 bases align to TRBD2. Sequencing input: peripheral blood. The sequence came from a man aged 45-65 years with active or convalescent COVID-19. The CDR3 here is CASSFNPGRGGRDTQYF. In DNA, the CDR3 is TGTGCCAGCAGCTTTAATCCAGGCCGCGGGGGTAGAGATACGCAGTATTTT.